These 32 T cell receptor beta chains came from one sample sequenced in a study of cytomegalovirus exposure and HLA in healthy donors. Amplification used 60 Vbeta primers and 13 Jbeta primers. Here immunoSEQ multiplex PCR was the method, and the copy in TCRdb shows in-frame clones only, minus some. The sample shows 150,000 or so clones, more than 60% of them seen only once. The sequencing sample was made of PBMCs. The receptors originated from a woman aged 40 to 50 in good health and CMV-seronegative.

J is TRBJ2-1 and V is TRBV5-1; 8 nucleotides agree with TRBD1. The V gene's germline CDR1 is SGHRS and CDR2 YFSETQ. The CDR3 runs 17 residues. The V and J ends lost 2 bases and 4 bases, in that order; junction bases with no gene match: 11. The CDR3 DNA follows: TGCGCCAGCAGCTTAGGACAGGGCAATACCCTTTACAATGAGCAGTTCTTC. Translating gives CASSLGQGNTLYNEQFF.

The rearrangement uses TRBV6-1 and TRBJ1-2, with D maybe TRBD1 (5 bases). Per germline, CDR1 MNHNS and CDR2 SASEGT. Trimming shortened V by 1 base and J by 4 bases, and 10 bases separated the two germline ends. This CDR3 region has 14 residues. CDR3 nucleotide sequence: TGTGCCAGCAGTGAAGAGGGGAATGGCTATGGCTACACCTTC. This codes for CASSEEGNGYGYTF.

Details on this clone: An end of the junction does not agree with germline; a read error may underlie this. This chain joins TRBV6-1 and TRBJ2-3; D is unresolved. The germline CDR1 and CDR2 sequences are MNHNS and SASEGT. The CDR3 contains 15 residues. The DNA of the CDR3 is TGTGCCAGCAGTGATTGGGCCAGTCGCACCGATACGCAGTATTTT. Protein sequence: CASSDWASRTDTQYF.

The chain employs TRBV6-5 and TRBJ1-2, with a weak D call TRBD1 (5 bases). Looked up from germline, CDR1 is MNHEY and CDR2 is SVGAGI. The germline V and J ends were trimmed by 0 bases and 6 bases, with 17 bases remaining between them. The CDR3 has 16 amino acids. The CDR3 nucleotides are TGTGCCAGCAGTTACTCGAAGCCAGGGTCAGGGAATGGCTACACCTTC. It specifies CASSYSKPGSGNGYTF.

The J gene is TRBJ2-7, the V gene TRBV30; tentative D call: TRBD1 (6 bases). The CDR3 contains 13 residues. Germline lookup yields CDR1 GTSNPN and CDR2 SVGIG (reference sequence). Trimming left V 4 bases short and J 3 bases short, with 13 bases between. This CDR3 is CAWKDRSYYEQYF. CDR3 nucleotides: TGTGCCTGGAAGGACAGAAGCTACTACGAGCAGTACTTC. The complete variable domain, with remaining parts taken from reference TRBV30 and TRBJ2-7, reads SQTIHQWPATLVQPVGSPLSLECTVEGTSNPNLYWYRQAAGRGLQLLFYSVGIGQISSEVPQNLSASRPQDRQFILSSKKLLLSDSGFYLCAWKDRSYYEQYFGPGTRLTVT.

The CDR3 here is CASSEGGIKNEQYF. The DNA of the CDR3 is TGCGCCAGCAGTGAAGGAGGGATCAAAAACGAGCAGTACTTC. V and J are TRBV10-1 and TRBJ2-7; D might be TRBD2 (6 bases). Germline lookup yields CDR1 WNHNN and CDR2 SYGVQD (reference sequence). V lost 3 bases to trimming and J lost 5 bases, with 14 bases between them. The CDR3 is 14 residues long.

This chain links TRBV7-9 with TRBJ2-1; TRBD2 matches at 10 bases. Germline V CDR1 and CDR2: SEHNR, FQNEAQ (reference sequence). The CDR3 runs to 15 residues. Unmatched junction bases numbered 6, after V lost 1 base and J lost 9 bases. The CDR3 coding sequence is TGTGCCAGCAGCTTAGAACTACTAGCGGGAAGTGAGCAGTTCTTC. Amino acids: CASSLELLAGSEQFF.

The J gene is TRBJ1-2, the V gene TRBV2; D perhaps matches TRBD1 (6 bases). In germline, CDR1 is SNHLY, CDR2 FYNNEI. The CDR3 loop spans 14 amino acids. V was shortened by 3 bases and J by 9 bases, with 17 bases between the two germline ends. The CDR3 DNA reads as TGTGCCAGCAGTGAGGGGGGGCCTTCGACGAGCTACACCTTC. This encodes CASSEGGPSTSYTF.

This clone was seen just once. This chain joins TRBV13 and TRBJ1-2; 8 positions agree with TRBD1. Looked up from germline, CDR1 is PRHDT and CDR2 is FYEKMQ (reference sequence). V gave up 5 bases and J gave up 8 bases; unmatched junction bases: 10. The CDR3 runs 14 residues. The CDR3 DNA reads as TGTGCCAGCAGCGCGGAGACAGGGGCGTTGGGCTACACCTTC. Translated: CASSAETGALGYTF.

The chain joins TRBV5-1 to TRBJ2-7; 7 nucleotides match TRBD2. V lost 4 bases and J lost 3; bases outside the gene matches: 4. The length of the CDR3 is 13 residues. Germline V gene sequence: CDR1 SGHRS, CDR2 YFSETQ. DNA of the CDR3: TGCGCCAGCAGCGGGAGGGTGAGCTACGAGCAGTACTTC. Translating it yields CASSGRVSYEQYF. The variable domain in full, with the rest retrieved from reference TRBV5-1 and TRBJ2-7, is KAGVTQTPRYLIKTRGQQVTLSCSPISGHRSVSWYQQTPGQGLQFLFEYFSETQRNKGNFPGRFSGRQFSNSRSEMNVSTLELGDSALYLCASSGRVSYEQYFGPGTRLTVT.

This chain uses TRBV5-1 with TRBJ2-7; 7 nucleotides match TRBD1. V was pared by 5 bases and J by 0 bases, with 5 bases of the junction left unmatched. This CDR3 is built from 14 residues. The germline gives CDR1 SGHRS, CDR2 YFSETQ. CDR3 sequence: CASRYRDSSYEQYF. The CDR3 coding sequence is TGCGCCAGCAGGTATAGGGACAGCTCCTACGAGCAGTACTTC.

The chain is built from TRBV5-1 and TRBJ2-7; D possibly corresponds to TRBD1 (5 bases). Germline CDR1 and CDR2: SGHRS and YFSETQ. The V gene lost 3 bases and the J gene lost 2 bases, with 21 bases spanning the gap. This CDR3 region has 17 residues. The CDR3 loop reads CASSSWAIDSFAYEQYF. The CDR3 nucleotides are TGCGCCAGCAGCTCCTGGGCGATAGACAGCTTCGCCTACGAGCAGTACTTC.

This chain links TRBV5-1 with TRBJ1-3; 10 bases align to TRBD1. Germline assignment: CDR1 SGHRS and CDR2 YFSETQ. The length of the CDR3 is 16 residues. Unmatched junction bases numbered 2, after V lost 0 bases and J lost 2 bases. The CDR3: CASSLAGTGAGNTIYF. CDR3 DNA: TGCGCCAGCAGCTTGGCCGGGACAGGGGCTGGAAACACCATATATTTT.

About this clone: A junction end diverges from the germline sequence, so it may reflect a read error. The V call is TRBV7-7, the J call TRBJ2-1; 13 positions agree with TRBD2. The germline V gene has CDR1 SSHAT and CDR2 FNYEAQ (reference sequence). CDR3 length: 18 residues. This CDR3 is CASSLGTPGLAGYNEQFF. In DNA, the CDR3 is TGTGCTAGCAGCTTAGGGACTCCGGGACTAGCGGGATACAATGAGCAGTTCTTC. The entire variable domain, with the rest obtained from reference TRBV7-7 and TRBJ2-1, is as follows: GAGVSQSPRYKVTKRGQDVTLRCDPISSHATLYWYQQALGQGPEFLTYFNYEAQPDKSGLPSDRFSAERPEGSISTLTIQRTEQRDSAMYRCASSLGTPGLAGYNEQFFGPGTRLTVL.

V gene TRBV2 combines with J gene TRBJ1-4; weak D call: TRBD1 (6 bases). Germline V gene sequence: CDR1 SNHLY, CDR2 FYNNEI. Between the trimmed V and J ends, which lost 4 bases and 6 bases, there was a span of 18 bases. The CDR3 length is 16 residues. Written as DNA, the CDR3 is TGTGCCAGCAGTGCGACGGGGGGGCCGAAGGATGAAAAACTGTTTTTT. Translation gives CASSATGGPKDEKLFF. Looking up the rest from reference TRBV2 and TRBJ1-4 gives the full variable domain: EPEVTQTPSHQVTQMGQEVILRCVPISNHLYFYWYRQILGQKVEFLVSFYNNEISEKSEIFDDQFSVERPDGSNFTLKIRSTKLEDSAMYFCASSATGGPKDEKLFFGSGTQLSVL.

In its sample, this clone was seen once. The V call is TRBV27, the J call TRBJ1-5; D unclear. With 4 bases removed from V and 4 bases from J, the gap between germline ends came to 8 bases. This CDR3 has 13 residues. Germline values: CDR1 MNHEY, CDR2 SMNVEV (reference sequence). In DNA, the CDR3 is TGTGCCAGCAGTTCCCTAATTAATCAGCCCCAGCATTTT. Translation: CASSSLINQPQHF.

The J gene is TRBJ1-4, the V gene TRBV7-2; no clear D gene. The length of the CDR3 is 13 residues. CDR1 and CDR2 from the germline V gene are SGHTA and FQGNSA. Trimming pared 1 base from V and 8 bases from J, leaving 8 bases between. The CDR3: CASSLGGGEKLFF. CDR3 nucleotides: TGTGCCAGCAGCTTAGGGGGAGGGGAAAAACTGTTTTTT.

The table lists this clone with a count of one. This sequence joins TRBV5-8 and TRBJ1-3; D is perhaps TRBD1 (6 bases). V lost 4 bases and J 0 bases, leaving 11 bases between the germline ends. CDR1 is SGHTS, CDR2 YDEGEE, per germline. The CDR3 spans 15 residues. The CDR3 DNA follows: TGTGCCAGCAGCCCAACAGGGTTCTCTGGAAACACCATATATTTT. Its protein is CASSPTGFSGNTIYF.

This clone showed up just a few times. The J gene is TRBJ2-7, the V gene TRBV5-1, with 9 bases that match TRBD2. Germline lookup yields CDR1 SGHRS and CDR2 YFSETQ. The CDR3 has 16 amino acids. The V gene end was trimmed by 2 bases and the J gene end by 1 base; junction bases not matched to a gene: 7. The CDR3 DNA reads as TGCGCCAGCAGCTTATATAGCGGGAGTTCGTCCTACGAGCAGTACTTC. Translation: CASSLYSGSSSYEQYF. Looking up the rest from reference TRBV5-1 and TRBJ2-7 gives the full variable domain: KAGVTQTPRYLIKTRGQQVTLSCSPISGHRSVSWYQQTPGQGLQFLFEYFSETQRNKGNFPGRFSGRQFSNSRSEMNVSTLELGDSALYLCASSLYSGSSSYEQYFGPGTRLTVT.

The rearrangement joins TRBV28 to TRBJ1-5; D call uncertain. V lost 3 bases to trimming and J lost 6 bases, with 15 bases between them. Germline V gene lookup returns CDR1 MDHEN and CDR2 SYDVKM. The CDR3 covers 15 residues. CDR3 in amino acids: CASSFYAGEGQPQHF. CDR3 sequence (DNA): TGTGCCAGCAGTTTTTACGCAGGTGAGGGTCAGCCCCAGCATTTT.

The chain employs TRBV2 and TRBJ1-3; the D gene is possibly TRBD1 (5 bases). CDR3 length: 15 amino acids. Germline V lookup: CDR1 SNHLY, CDR2 FYNNEI. V lost 3 bases, J lost 4 bases, and 13 bases lay in between. The CDR3 region is CASSDGRVGGNTIYF. Written as DNA, the CDR3 is TGTGCCAGCAGTGATGGCAGGGTGGGAGGAAACACCATATATTTT.

The chain recombines TRBV6-1 with TRBJ1-1; D uncertain. The CDR3 sequence is 14 residues long. Germline CDR1 and CDR2: MNHNS and SASEGT. Deletions cut 6 bases from V and 4 bases from J, with 15 bases between. The CDR3 region is CASRTWREGTEAFF. The CDR3 DNA follows: TGTGCCAGCAGGACATGGAGGGAAGGCACTGAAGCTTTCTTT.

V and J are TRBV2 and TRBJ1-2, with TRBD1 as a possible D gene (6 bases). V was trimmed by 10 bases and J by 2 bases, leaving 17 bases between them. Germline CDR1 SNHLY, CDR2 FYNNEI. The CDR3 runs to 14 residues. CDR3 coding DNA: TGTGCCATTAAAACCCCTCAGGGGAACTATGGCTACACCTTC. Its protein product is CAIKTPQGNYGYTF.

This clone has only one observation. The CDR3 DNA is TGTGCCAGCAGATATCGGGGGGCCTATGGCTACACCTTC. It specifies CASRYRGAYGYTF. The rearrangement links TRBV5-6 to TRBJ1-2; D is perhaps TRBD1 (6 bases). Germline CDR1 SGHDT, CDR2 YYEEEE. This CDR3 spans 13 amino acids. Trimming cost V 5 bases and J 4 bases, with 12 bases left between them.

There are a few counts of this clone. The V gene is TRBV5-1, the J gene TRBJ2-1, with D possibly TRBD2 on 6 matching bases. Trimming left V 3 bases short and J 8 bases short, with 18 bases between. Germline V gene data show CDR1 as SGHRS and CDR2 as YFSETQ. This CDR3 has 15 amino acids. CDR3 in amino acids: CASSSVRDSVYEQFF. The CDR3 DNA sequence: TGCGCCAGCAGCTCGGTCCGGGACTCCGTGTATGAGCAGTTCTTC.

This sequence joins TRBV5-1 and TRBJ1-5, with TRBD1 matching over 8 bases. Germline values: CDR1 SGHRS, CDR2 YFSETQ. V shed 2 bases, J shed 7 bases, and the junction held 8 bases outside the gene matches. The CDR3 is 15 amino acids. DNA of the CDR3: TGCGCCAGCAGCTTAGGTCAGGGGGCGTTCCAGCCCCAGCATTTT. Amino acids: CASSLGQGAFQPQHF.

The chain joins TRBV10-2 to TRBJ2-2; TRBD2 matches at 14 bases. CDR3 length: 17 residues. Unmatched junction bases numbered 5, after V lost 4 bases and J lost 4 bases. CDR1 is WSHSY, CDR2 SAAADI, per germline. The CDR3 nucleotides read TGCGCCAGCAGTGGACTAGCGGGGGGGCGGGGCACCGGGGAGCTGTTTTTT. This encodes CASSGLAGGRGTGELFF.

The chain carries TRBV2 and TRBJ1-1; 8 nucleotides line up with TRBD1. Germline trimming cut 6 bases from V and 7 bases from J; bases unmatched to any gene: 7. Germline V gives CDR1 SNHLY, CDR2 FYNNEI. This CDR3 is built from 13 residues. The CDR3 nucleotides are TGTGCCAGCAGCATCCAGACAGGGGTTGAAGCTTTCTTT. This gives the protein CASSIQTGVEAFF.

The rearrangement joins TRBV7-9 to TRBJ2-1; a possible D gene is TRBD1 (6 bases). With 5 bases removed from V and 1 base from J, the gap between germline ends came to 15 bases. Germline V lookup: CDR1 SEHNR, CDR2 FQNEAQ (reference sequence). This CDR3 is 16 amino acids long. For the CDR3, the DNA is TGTGCCAGCAGCCCCCTTGGGGGCCCGTCCTACAATGAGCAGTTCTTC. It yields the protein CASSPLGGPSYNEQFF.

This clone showed up just a few times. The chain links TRBV25-1 to TRBJ2-3; TRBD2 matches 8 bases. Germline CDR1 and CDR2: MGHDK and SYGVNS. This CDR3 spans 13 amino acids. V lost 6 bases to trimming and J lost 5 bases; unmatched junction nucleotides: 4. For the CDR3, the DNA is TGTGCCAGCAGAGAGCGGGGGCTAGATACGCAGTATTTT. Its protein product is CASRERGLDTQYF.

The chain carries TRBV10-3 and TRBJ2-1; maybe TRBD1 (5 bases). Germline V gives CDR1 ENHRY, CDR2 SYGVKD. The CDR3 runs 13 residues. Trimming pared 4 bases from V and 7 bases from J, leaving 11 bases between. CDR3 bases: TGTGCCATCAGTGGTCAGGGTCCGAATGAGCAGTTCTTC. It encodes CAISGQGPNEQFF.

This sequence joins TRBV6-1 and TRBJ2-1; 10 positions match TRBD2. V lost 6 bases, J lost 3 bases, and 5 bases stayed unmatched. From germline, CDR1 is MNHNS and CDR2 SASEGT. The CDR3 length is 15 residues. CDR3 region: CASRRGTSVYNEQFF. DNA of the CDR3: TGTGCCAGCAGACGCGGGACTAGCGTCTACAATGAGCAGTTCTTC.